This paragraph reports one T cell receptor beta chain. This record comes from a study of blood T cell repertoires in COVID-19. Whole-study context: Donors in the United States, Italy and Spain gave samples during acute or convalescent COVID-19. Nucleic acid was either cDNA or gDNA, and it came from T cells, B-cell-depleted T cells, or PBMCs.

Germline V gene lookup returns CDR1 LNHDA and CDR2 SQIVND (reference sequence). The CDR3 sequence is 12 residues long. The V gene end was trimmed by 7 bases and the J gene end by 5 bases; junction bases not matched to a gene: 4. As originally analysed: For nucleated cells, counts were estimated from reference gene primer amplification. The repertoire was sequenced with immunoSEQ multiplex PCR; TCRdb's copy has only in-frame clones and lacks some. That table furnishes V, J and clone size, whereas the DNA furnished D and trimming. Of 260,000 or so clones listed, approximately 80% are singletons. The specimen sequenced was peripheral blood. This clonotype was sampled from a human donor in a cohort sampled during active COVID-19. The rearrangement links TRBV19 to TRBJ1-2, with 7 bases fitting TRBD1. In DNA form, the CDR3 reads TGTGCCAGTACCGACAGGGCGTATGGCTACACCTTC. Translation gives CASTDRAYGYTF.